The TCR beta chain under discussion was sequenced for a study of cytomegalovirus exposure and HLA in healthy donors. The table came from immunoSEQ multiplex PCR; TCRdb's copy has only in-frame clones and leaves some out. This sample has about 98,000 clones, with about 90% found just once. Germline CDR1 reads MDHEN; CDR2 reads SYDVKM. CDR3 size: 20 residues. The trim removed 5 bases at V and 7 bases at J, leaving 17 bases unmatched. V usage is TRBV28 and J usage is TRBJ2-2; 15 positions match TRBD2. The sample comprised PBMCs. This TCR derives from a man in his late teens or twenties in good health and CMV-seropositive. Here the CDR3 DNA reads TGTGCCAGCAGTCACCGGGACGTCGGACTAGCGGGAGGGCCGATCGGGGAGCTGTTTTTT. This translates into CASSHRDVGLAGGPIGELFF.